These T cell receptor beta chains were read from a single sample in a study of shared clonotypes between healthy human individuals. The data were produced by immunoSEQ multiplex PCR, yet TCRdb's version contains in-frame clones alone and is incomplete. The table records some 1 million clones, approximately 72% of them present only once. What was sequenced was memory CD4+ T cells sorted from blood. The receptor source for this set is a man between 18 and 35 years old in good health. Each CDR3 is given with its conserved first and last residue. A D gene is named only where the DNA matches it firmly. The size of a clone is reported for some rows only, either as once, few or many, or as a class for expanded clones.

clone_size j_call v_call d_call cdr3_nt cdr3_aa
. TRBJ1-2 TRBV30 TRBD1 TGTGCCTGGACCTTGGGACAGGGAAGGGGCTACACCTTC CAWTLGQGRGYTF
. TRBJ2-5 TRBV13 . TGTGCCAGCAGCTCCGGGACACGCGGGGCCCAGTACTTC CASSSGTRGAQYF
. TRBJ1-4 TRBV27 . TGTGCCAGCAGTTTATTTCGGAACTCTAATGAAAAACTGTTTTTT CASSLFRNSNEKLFF
. TRBJ2-5 TRBV7-7 . TGTGCTAGCAGCTTAGGGCAGGGTCGGGGAGAGACCCAGTACTTC CASSLGQGRGETQYF
once TRBJ1-1 TRBV7-2 . TGTGCCAGCAGCTTGGGGGCCGGGGACACTGAAGCTTTCTTT CASSLGAGDTEAFF
. TRBJ2-1 TRBV18 . TGTGCCAGCTCACTAAACACAGGGAATGAGCAGTTCTTC CASSLNTGNEQFF
few TRBJ2-3 TRBV29-1 . TGCAGCGGATTATTCACAGATACGCAGTATTTT CSGLFTDTQYF
. TRBJ2-5 TRBV28 . TGTGCCAGCAGTTTAGTGCCATTCCAAGAGACCCAGTACTTC CASSLVPFQETQYF
. TRBJ2-5 TRBV5-1 TRBD1 TGCGCCAGCAGCCCCGGGACAGGGAAAGAGACCCAGTACTTC CASSPGTGKETQYF
. TRBJ2-5 TRBV7-9 TRBD2 TGTGCCAGCAGCTTGACCGGGGGGGCCCGTGAGACCCAGTACTTC CASSLTGGARETQYF
. TRBJ1-4 TRBV18 TRBD1 TGTGCCAGCTCACCACCGACAGGGTTGGCTAATGAAAAACTGTTTTTT CASSPPTGLANEKLFF
few TRBJ1-5 TRBV14 TRBD1 TGTGCCAGCTGGGACAGGGTATTTCAGCCCCAGCATTTT CASWDRVFQPQHF
. TRBJ2-7 TRBV20-1 . TGCAGTGCCGGCGACGAGCAGTACTTC CSAGDEQYF
. TRBJ2-3 TRBV19 . TGTGCCAGTAGTATAGCCCAGAGTATCACAGATACGCAGTATTTT CASSIAQSITDTQYF
once TRBJ1-2 TRBV6-5 . TGTGCCAGCAGCACCACACCGGGAACCGTCTATGGCTACACCTTC CASSTTPGTVYGYTF
few TRBJ1-2 TRBV5-1 TRBD1 TGCGCCAGCAGCTCCACAGGGGCCAACTATGGCTACACCTTC CASSSTGANYGYTF
. TRBJ2-7 TRBV29-1 TRBD2 TGCAGCGTTGCGGGGCTAGCGGGCCCTCCGGGCGGCTACGAGCAGTACTTC CSVAGLAGPPGGYEQYF
. TRBJ1-2 TRBV6-4 . TGTGCCAGCAGTGACGACAGTTTCTATGGCTACACCTTC CASSDDSFYGYTF
few TRBJ1-6 TRBV6-5 . TGTGCCAGCAGGACGGGAGGGGGTTCACCCCTCCACTTT CASRTGGGSPLHF
. TRBJ2-7 TRBV4-1 TRBD2 TGCGCCAGCAGCCAACCAACTAGCGGGAATCACGAGCAGTACTTC CASSQPTSGNHEQYF
few TRBJ1-2 TRBV6-1 . TGTGCCAGCAGCCCACAGGACAGAGACTATGGCTACACCTTC CASSPQDRDYGYTF
. TRBJ1-2 TRBV12-2 . TGTGCAAGTCGCTCGGGACAGGGAGAGGGCTACACCTTC CASRSGQGEGYTF
. TRBJ1-1 TRBV10-3 TRBD1 TGTGCCATCAGGACAGGGGAAGAGGCTTTCTTT CAIRTGEEAFF
. TRBJ1-1 TRBV7-2 . TGTGCCAGCAGCTTATACGGGATGAACACTGAAGCTTTCTTT CASSLYGMNTEAFF
. TRBJ2-3 TRBV9 . TGTGCCAGCAGCGTATTGTGGGGTGGAGCAGATACGCAGTATTTT CASSVLWGGADTQYF
. TRBJ2-2 TRBV11-2 TRBD1 TGTGCCAGCAGCTCCTTCCGGACAGGGGCTGTGAACACCGGGGAGCTGTTTTTT CASSSFRTGAVNTGELFF
. TRBJ1-2 TRBV5-4 . TGTGCCAGCAGCCTGAGTCCTGCCGGACAGTGGTATGGCTACACCTTC CASSLSPAGQWYGYTF
few TRBJ2-1 TRBV29-1 TRBD2 TGCAGCGGCTCTATGGTTGCGGGGGGGCACGGTGAGCAGTTCTTC CSGSMVAGGHGEQFF
. TRBJ1-1 TRBV5-1 TRBD1 TGCGCCAGCAGCCGGGACAGTTTGAACACTGAAGCTTTCTTT CASSRDSLNTEAFF
. TRBJ2-3 TRBV19 TRBD2 TGTGCCAGTAGTACACCGGGACTAGCGGGATCCACAGATACGCAGTATTTT CASSTPGLAGSTDTQYF
. TRBJ1-3 TRBV14 . TGTGCCAGCAGCCAACTCGCCAGCGTCAACTCTGGAAACACCATATATTTT CASSQLASVNSGNTIYF
few TRBJ1-5 TRBV19 TRBD1 TGTGCCAGTAGTACGGACAGGGTTAATCAGCCCCAGCATTTT CASSTDRVNQPQHF
. TRBJ1-6 TRBV28 . TGTGCCAGCAGTAAGGAGACGTATAATTCACCCCTCCACTTT CASSKETYNSPLHF
. TRBJ2-7 TRBV2 . TGTGCCAGCAGTGAGCTAGGGGGATACGAGCAGTACTTC CASSELGGYEQYF
. TRBJ2-3 TRBV5-4 . TGTGCCAGCAGCCGCAGGACTGGATTCGACACAGATACGCAGTATTTT CASSRRTGFDTDTQYF
. TRBJ2-2 TRBV7-2 . TGTGCCAGCAGCCTCCGGGGGACCGGGGAGCTGTTTTTT CASSLRGTGELFF
. TRBJ2-7 TRBV5-1 . TGCGCCAGCAGCGTCAGAACCACCTACGAGCAGTACTTC CASSVRTTYEQYF
. TRBJ2-1 TRBV10-3 TRBD1 TGTGCCATCACTTCTTCGGGACAGGGGTGGAATGAGCAGTTCTTC CAITSSGQGWNEQFF
. TRBJ2-1 TRBV27 . TGTGCCAGCAGTGGGCGGGACAGTCCCTTCTTC CASSGRDSPFF
. TRBJ2-7 TRBV28 . TGTGCCAGCAGTTTGGGGTCCCTTTTTCCCTACGAGCAGTACTTC CASSLGSLFPYEQYF
. TRBJ2-2 TRBV6-1 . TGTGCCAGCAGAGAGTACCGGGAGCTGTTTTTT CASREYRELFF
. TRBJ2-6 TRBV5-4 TRBD1 TGTGCCAGCACCGCGTGGACAGGGGGCGCTGGGGCCAACGTCCTGACTTTC CASTAWTGGAGANVLTF
. TRBJ2-7 TRBV11-2 . TGTGCCAGCAGCTTAGATAGAACTAGCGAGCAGTACTTC CASSLDRTSEQYF
. TRBJ1-5 TRBV19 . TGTGCCAGTAGTATAGATCAGGCCGGAGGGCCCCAGCATTTT CASSIDQAGGPQHF
. TRBJ1-2 TRBV2 . TGTGCCAGCGCGAGGTGGACGGACTATGGCTACACCTTC CASARWTDYGYTF
. TRBJ1-5 TRBV30 . TGTGCCTGGAAGGAGGGAGGGACCGGCAATCAGCCCCAGCATTTT CAWKEGGTGNQPQHF
. TRBJ2-3 TRBV6-1 . TGTGCCAGCAGTGAAGTTCCGGGTTTAACAGATACGCAGTATTTT CASSEVPGLTDTQYF
. TRBJ2-6 TRBV5-1 . TGCGCCAGCAGCTTGGAAGGGAACGGGGCCAACGTCCTGACTTTC CASSLEGNGANVLTF
once TRBJ1-4 TRBV5-8 . TGTGCCAGCACCCCGAGGATTGCAACTAATGAAAAACTGTTTTTT CASTPRIATNEKLFF
few TRBJ2-1 TRBV9 . TGTGCCAGCAGCGTAGGAAACGGGGGACTCTACAATGAGCAGTTCTTC CASSVGNGGLYNEQFF
. TRBJ2-3 TRBV7-2 TRBD1 TGTGCCAGCAGCTTCCAGGGGGCAGATACGCAGTATTTT CASSFQGADTQYF
few TRBJ1-1 TRBV6-5 . TGTGCCAGCTTCGGCACCTTGGGCACTGAAGCTTTCTTT CASFGTLGTEAFF
. TRBJ1-1 TRBV9 . TGTGCCAGCAGCGCCGACATATCAATGTCTGAAGCTTTCTTT CASSADISMSEAFF
many TRBJ1-1 TRBV11-2 . TGTGCCAGCAGCTTAGATAGTTGGGGGGGGTCGACTGAAGCTTTCTTT CASSLDSWGGSTEAFF
. TRBJ1-4 TRBV5-1 . TGCGCCAGCAGCCCGGGGGGTCCTAATGAAAAACTGTTTTTT CASSPGGPNEKLFF
. TRBJ2-1 TRBV5-4 . TGTGCCAGCAGCTTTCGGGATGGGAACAATGAGCAGTTCTTC CASSFRDGNNEQFF
. TRBJ1-1 TRBV19 . TGTGCCAGTGCTTCTAAGGCAGGGCTATTGAACACTGAAGCTTTCTTT CASASKAGLLNTEAFF
. TRBJ1-2 TRBV5-6 . TGTGCCAGCAGCGGACACATCAGGGGAAGTGGCTACACCTTC CASSGHIRGSGYTF